These T cell receptor beta chains were read from a single sample in a study of vaccination effects on CD4 cells after COVID-19. The table came from immunoSEQ multiplex PCR; TCRdb's copy has only in-frame clones and leaves some out. The sample lists approximately 14,000 clones; under 80% were seen once. Antigen specificity for these receptors is unknown. This specimen consisted of CD4+ T cells from PBMCs cultured with HCoV-NL63 spike peptides, obtained after COVID-19 vaccination. The receptors shown here come from a human donor who received a COVID-19 vaccine. Both conserved end residues are part of each CDR3. Fields, in order: V gene, clone size, J gene, D gene, CDR3 DNA, CDR3 protein. The D gene is left open where the match is weak. Only some rows state a clone size, as once, few, many or a class for expanded clones.

TRBV6-5	-	TRBJ2-7	-	TGTGCCAGCAGTTCTCCGGGGACCTACGAGCAGTACTTC	CASSSPGTYEQYF
TRBV6-5	-	TRBJ2-1	-	TGTGCCAGCAGAGGGGTGGGGGCCAATGAGCAGTTCTTC	CASRGVGANEQFF
TRBV18	-	TRBJ1-1	TRBD1	TGTGCCAGCTCACCATTCGCGGGACAGGGGGCAGGCGAAGCTTTCTTT	CASSPFAGQGAGEAFF
TRBV5-1	few	TRBJ2-5	TRBD2	TGCGCCAGCAGCCTGGGTCTCGGAGGACTAGCGGGCCGACAAGAGACCCAGTACTTC	CASSLGLGGLAGRQETQYF
TRBV29-1	-	TRBJ1-1	-	TGCAGCGTAACGGACGGGAACACTGAAGCTTTCTTT	CSVTDGNTEAFF
TRBV12-3/TRBV12-4	-	TRBJ1-1	-	TGTGCCAGCAGTCAAAACAGGGACACTGAAGCTTTCTTT	CASSQNRDTEAFF
TRBV7-2	once	TRBJ1-2	-	TGTGCCAGCAGCGCGGACAGAACTTCTAACTATGGCTACACCTTC	CASSADRTSNYGYTF
TRBV11-3	once	TRBJ1-1	-	TGTGCCAGCAGCTCGGACACGGACCTTGAAGCTTTCTTT	CASSSDTDLEAFF
TRBV6-2/TRBV6-3	-	TRBJ1-5	TRBD1	TGTGCCAGCAGTTACCCCAGGGGGAATCAGCCCCAGCATTTT	CASSYPRGNQPQHF
TRBV7-6	-	TRBJ1-2	-	TGTGCCAGCAGCTTAGAAGCTTCGGGACGAAGCTATGGCTACACCTTC	CASSLEASGRSYGYTF
TRBV7-9	once	TRBJ2-7	TRBD2	TGTGCCAGCAGCCCCTCGCCAGGACTAGCGGGAGGGCTTCCCTACGAGCAGTACTTC	CASSPSPGLAGGLPYEQYF
TRBV5-6	-	TRBJ1-2	-	TGTGCCAGCAGCTTGGGACTGCAGAATGGCTACACCTTC	CASSLGLQNGYTF
TRBV5-1	-	TRBJ2-3	TRBD2	TGCGCCAGCAGCCCGGGACTAGCGGGGGCCACAGATACGCAGTATTTT	CASSPGLAGATDTQYF
TRBV2	-	TRBJ2-1	-	TGTGCCAGCAGTGAAAATAGGGATGAGCAGTTCTTC	CASSENRDEQFF
TRBV20-1	-	TRBJ2-3	-	TGCAGTGCTAGAGCGAAGGATACGCAGTATTTT	CSARAKDTQYF